The next 31 T cell receptor beta chains were all read from a single sample in a study of T cell responses to AZD1222 COVID-19 vaccine. Data came from immunoSEQ multiplex PCR; TCRdb stores just in-frame clones and leaves some out. Of 110,000 or so clones listed, 75% to 90% were seen once; the top ten hold 9.4%. This material consisted of peripheral blood, taken on day 0 of AZD1222 vaccination. The source of these receptors is an adult in good health.

The gene calls are TRBV19 and TRBJ1-5; 8 bases agree with TRBD1. Per germline, CDR1 LNHDA and CDR2 SQIVND (reference sequence). V was clipped by 3 bases and J by 3 bases; unmatched bases: 4. This CDR3 has 15 amino acids. In DNA, the CDR3 is TGTGCCAGTAGTATTTCGGACAGGGACAATCAGCCCCAGCATTTT. Protein product: CASSISDRDNQPQHF.

This chain's CDR3 is CASSPTATNEKLFF. CDR3 DNA: TGCGCCAGCAGCCCGACAGCAACTAATGAAAAACTGTTTTTT. The rearrangement links TRBV5-1 to TRBJ1-4, with D maybe TRBD1 (5 bases). The CDR3 sequence is 14 residues long. The V end was cut by 4 bases, the J end by 0 bases, with 7 bases between. CDR1 is SGHRS, CDR2 YFSETQ, per germline. The whole variable domain, remainder taken from reference TRBV5-1 and TRBJ1-4, is KAGVTQTPRYLIKTRGQQVTLSCSPISGHRSVSWYQQTPGQGLQFLFEYFSETQRNKGNFPGRFSGRQFSNSRSEMNVSTLELGDSALYLCASSPTATNEKLFFGSGTQLSVL.

The rearrangement links TRBV3-1 (or the pseudogene TRBV3-2) to TRBJ2-1; maybe TRBD2 (5 bases). V was pared by 8 bases and J by 3 bases, with 5 bases between. The V gene's germline CDR1 is LGHDT and CDR2 YNNKEL (reference sequence). This CDR3 spans 11 amino acids. CDR3 nucleotides: TGTGCCAGCCGGGGCTACAATGAGCAGTTCTTC. Translation: CASRGYNEQFF.

The chain is built from TRBV10-3 and TRBJ2-7, with 12 nucleotides matching TRBD1. V shed 3 bases, J shed 0 bases, and the junction held 12 bases outside the gene matches. Germline lookup yields CDR1 ENHRY and CDR2 SYGVKD. CDR3 length: 19 residues. CDR3 in DNA: TGTGCCATCAGTGACTCCGGGACAGGGGGCCTAAGGAGCTCCTACGAGCAGTACTTC. Translated, it gives CAISDSGTGGLRSSYEQYF.

The genes are TRBV7-2 and TRBJ1-2, with 8 bases aligning to TRBD1. Germline V gene lookup returns CDR1 SGHTA and CDR2 FQGNSA. V lost 1 base to trimming and J lost 8 bases; unmatched junction nucleotides: 18. This CDR3 has 18 residues. CDR3 protein: CASSLEVAFRTGNDGYTF. CDR3 nucleotides: TGTGCCAGCAGCTTAGAGGTAGCGTTTCGGACAGGGAATGACGGCTACACCTTC.

This chain joins TRBV9 and TRBJ1-2; 7 nucleotides line up with TRBD1. Germline loops: CDR1 SGDLS, CDR2 YYNGEE. Losses at the gene ends were 4 bases for V and 4 bases for J; bases not matched to a gene: 10. This CDR3 spans 15 amino acids. The CDR3 region has the DNA TGTGCCAGCAGCCCACAGGGGAAGTTGGTCTATGGCTACACCTTC. Translated, it gives CASSPQGKLVYGYTF.

The genes are TRBV19 and TRBJ1-1, with TRBD1 matching 8 bases. This CDR3 has 13 residues. Germline values: CDR1 LNHDA, CDR2 SQIVND (reference sequence). V dropped 11 bases and J dropped 3; count of bases not matched to a gene: 8. The CDR3 region is CAADRGGYTEAFF. CDR3 sequence (DNA): TGTGCCGCAGACAGGGGAGGGTACACTGAAGCTTTCTTT.

This clone has more than one count but fewer than ten. The chain uses TRBV11-1 and TRBJ2-1, with 8 bases that match TRBD1. Trimming took 7 bases from V and 2 from J; bases not matched to a gene: 7. CDR3 length: 15 amino acids. Looked up from germline, CDR1 is SGHAT and CDR2 is FQDESV (reference sequence). CDR3 bases: TGTGCCAGCACCACGGGGACAGGCCCCTACAATGAGCAGTTCTTC. Protein sequence: CASTTGTGPYNEQFF.

The rearrangement links TRBV7-2 to TRBJ2-7; TRBD1 might be the D (6 bases). Germline lookup yields CDR1 SGHTA and CDR2 FQGNSA. Trimming left V 1 base short and J 5 bases short, with 12 bases between. The CDR3 is 14 amino acids. In DNA, the CDR3 is TGTGCCAGCAGCTTAGACAGGGCCGCCGACGAGCAGTACTTC. This codes for CASSLDRAADEQYF.

The V call is TRBV2, the J call TRBJ2-6; no clear D gene. This CDR3 is 14 amino acids long. Germline V gives CDR1 SNHLY, CDR2 FYNNEI. The V end lost 2 bases, the J end lost 2 bases, and 4 bases lay between the germline ends. CDR3 protein: CASSERAGANVLTF. CDR3 bases: TGTGCCAGCAGTGAAAGGGCTGGGGCCAACGTCCTGACTTTC.

This chain links TRBV9 with TRBJ2-1, with 9 bases fitting TRBD2. There are 15 residues in the CDR3. Per the germline V gene, CDR1 is SGDLS and CDR2 is YYNGEE. V was clipped by 3 bases and J by 3 bases; unmatched bases: 4. CDR3 nucleotides: TGTGCCAGCAGCGCTAGCGGGATCGGCTACAATGAGCAGTTCTTC. This translates into CASSASGIGYNEQFF.

V and J are TRBV7-9 and TRBJ2-2; D not resolved. V was shortened by 5 bases and J by 6 bases, with 7 bases between the two germline ends. Germline CDR1 reads SEHNR; CDR2 reads FQNEAQ (reference sequence). The CDR3 has 12 amino acids. The CDR3, as DNA: TGTGCCAGCAGCACGGACGCCGGGGAGCTGTTTTTT. This gives the protein CASSTDAGELFF.

V usage is TRBV2 and J usage is TRBJ2-1; 7 nucleotides line up with TRBD1. V was clipped by 2 bases and J by 3 bases; unmatched bases: 4. This CDR3 spans 15 amino acids. Germline-derived CDR1 and CDR2 are SNHLY and FYNNEI. This CDR3 reads CASSESRTGYNEQFF. The CDR3 DNA reads as TGTGCCAGCAGTGAATCGAGGACAGGCTACAATGAGCAGTTCTTC.

This rearrangement joins TRBV2 to TRBJ1-5; D might be TRBD1 (5 bases). In germline, CDR1 is SNHLY, CDR2 FYNNEI. The CDR3 spans 14 residues. Trimming took 6 bases from V and 6 from J, leaving 15 bases between them. The CDR3 nucleotides are TGTGCCAGCAGACAACGACAGTCCGGTCAGCCCCAGCATTTT. Residues: CASRQRQSGQPQHF.

The chain recombines TRBV4-1 with TRBJ2-7; TRBD2 matches 9 bases. After removal of 3 bases from V and 4 bases from J, the junction contained 7 bases not matched to a gene. This CDR3 is 15 amino acids long. The germline V gene encodes CDR1 MGHRA and CDR2 YSYEKL. The CDR3 sequence: CASSQTSGTFYEQYF. In DNA, the CDR3 is TGCGCCAGCAGCCAGACTAGCGGAACCTTTTACGAGCAGTACTTC.

The sample holds one count of this clone. The DNA for the CDR3 is TGTGCCAGATTACAGCCCCAGCATTTT. Translated, it gives CARLQPQHF. V usage is TRBV28 and J usage is TRBJ1-5; D is unclear. The CDR3 consists of 9 residues. Germline V gene lookup returns CDR1 MDHEN and CDR2 SYDVKM. Between the trimmed V and J ends, which lost 9 bases and 7 bases, there was a span of 4 bases.

J is TRBJ1-6 and V is TRBV7-6, with 9 bases aligning to TRBD1. V dropped 5 bases and J dropped 7; count of bases not matched to a gene: 9. There are 16 residues in the CDR3. In germline, CDR1 is SGHVS, CDR2 FNYEAQ. The CDR3, as DNA: TGTGCCAGCAGCCCGATGGACAGGGGTAACAATTCACCCCTCCACTTT. This gives the protein CASSPMDRGNNSPLHF.

The chain combines TRBV7-3 with TRBJ1-2; D gene uncertain. Trimming cost V 2 bases and J 6 bases, with 19 bases left between them. This CDR3 is 16 amino acids long. Germline V gene sequence: CDR1 SGHTA, CDR2 FQGTGA. The CDR3 here is CASSLGNTANRDGYTF. The CDR3 nucleotides are TGTGCCAGCAGCTTAGGAAACACGGCTAACAGAGATGGCTACACCTTC.

V usage is TRBV27 and J usage is TRBJ2-7, with unresolved D. Trimming left V 6 bases short and J 2 bases short, with 11 bases between. This CDR3 comprises 13 residues. The germline gives CDR1 MNHEY, CDR2 SMNVEV (reference sequence). The CDR3 region has the DNA TGTGCCAGCAGCACAGACGGACCCTACGAGCAGTACTTC. Amino acids: CASSTDGPYEQYF.

The rearrangement joins TRBV28 to TRBJ1-2; D remains unclear. The V end was cut by 3 bases, the J end by 4 bases, with 6 bases between. This CDR3 comprises 12 residues. The germline gives CDR1 MDHEN, CDR2 SYDVKM. The CDR3 loop reads CASSFRVYGYTF. In DNA, the CDR3 is TGTGCCAGCAGTTTTAGGGTCTATGGCTACACCTTC.

In its sample, this clone was seen once. CDR3 bases: TGTGCCAGCAGTTCCCCGGCCTCTGGGGCCAACGTCCTGACTTTC. Translating gives CASSSPASGANVLTF. The chain is built from TRBV28 and TRBJ2-6; D not certain. Germline lookup yields CDR1 MDHEN and CDR2 SYDVKM. The CDR3 loop spans 15 amino acids. Deletions cut 4 bases from V and 0 bases from J, with 7 bases between. Full variable domain (outside the CDR3, taken from reference TRBV28 and TRBJ2-6): DVKVTQSSRYLVKRTGEKVFLECVQDMDHENMFWYRQDPGLGLRLIYFSYDVKMKEKGDIPEGYSVSREKKERFSLILESASTNQTSMYLCASSSPASGANVLTFGAGSRLTVL.

This chain joins TRBV7-6 and TRBJ2-1; D possibly matches TRBD1 or TRBD2 (6 bases each). The CDR3 covers 17 residues. The V end was cut by 3 bases, the J end by 0 bases, with 15 bases between. Germline CDR1 is SGHVS and CDR2 is FNYEAQ. The CDR3 nucleotides read TGTGCCAGCAGCTTCTTAAGGGGGGATAGCTCCTACAATGAGCAGTTCTTC. It codes for CASSFLRGDSSYNEQFF.

The chain recombines TRBV27 with TRBJ1-4; 7 bases fit TRBD1. The CDR3 contains 13 residues. Trimming took 3 bases from V and 8 from J; bases not matched to a gene: 3. Germline V gene data show CDR1 as MNHEY and CDR2 as SMNVEV (reference sequence). The DNA of the CDR3 is TGTGCCAGCAGTTTCTCGGACAGGGAAAAACTGTTTTTT. Translation: CASSFSDREKLFF.

J is TRBJ2-1 and V is TRBV12-3 or TRBV12-4; D is perhaps TRBD1 or TRBD2 (5 bases each). Trimming took 6 bases from V and 9 from J, leaving 15 bases between them. This CDR3 is 13 amino acids long. The chain's CDR3 is CASRVIGGGEQFF. CDR3 in DNA: TGTGCCAGCAGGGTTATAGGTGGGGGTGAGCAGTTCTTC.

The rearrangement links TRBV5-1 to TRBJ2-2, with TRBD1 identical over 8 bases. CDR3 length: 16 residues. The V and J ends lost 0 bases and 5 bases, in that order; junction bases with no gene match: 6. CDR1 is SGHRS and CDR2 is YFSETQ in the germline V gene. CDR3 region: CASSLDAGGSTGELFF. The CDR3 region has the DNA TGCGCCAGCAGCTTGGATGCAGGGGGCAGTACCGGGGAGCTGTTTTTT.

V gene TRBV4-2 combines with J gene TRBJ1-1; the match to TRBD1 covers 9 bases. The germline CDR1 and CDR2 sequences are LGHNA and YNFKEQ. V shed 3 bases and J 3 bases; nucleotides not matched to a gene: 8. This CDR3 region has 16 residues. CDR3 in amino acids: CASSQGKTGGDTEAFF. The CDR3 DNA reads TGTGCCAGCAGCCAGGGGAAGACAGGGGGTGACACTGAAGCTTTCTTT.

This clone came up a few times. The chain has TRBV6-2 or TRBV6-3 and TRBJ2-7; tentative D call: TRBD1 (5 bases). The germline V and J ends were trimmed by 6 bases and 6 bases, with 12 bases remaining between them. Germline lookup yields CDR1 MNHEY and CDR2 SVGEGT. CDR3 length: 12 amino acids. The CDR3 sequence: CASSPGHFEQYF. The CDR3 nucleotides are TGTGCCAGCAGCCCCGGACATTTCGAGCAGTACTTC.

The rearrangement uses TRBV27 and TRBJ2-5, with a tentative D call TRBD1 (6 bases). Looked up from germline, CDR1 is MNHEY and CDR2 is SMNVEV (reference sequence). V lost 2 bases and J 5 bases, leaving 15 bases between the germline ends. The CDR3 covers 15 residues. The CDR3 sequence: CASSLVVGAEETQYF. Written as DNA, the CDR3 is TGTGCCAGCAGTTTAGTTGTGGGGGCTGAGGAGACCCAGTACTTC.

There are a few counts of this clone. This rearrangement joins TRBV27 to TRBJ2-2; maybe TRBD2 (7 bases). Germline V gives CDR1 MNHEY, CDR2 SMNVEV (reference sequence). The V end was cut by 7 bases, the J end by 3 bases, with 12 bases between. This CDR3 spans 14 amino acids. The CDR3 region is CASIREGDTGELFF. As DNA, the CDR3 is TGTGCCAGCATCAGGGAGGGGGACACCGGGGAGCTGTTTTTT.

This clone was detected only once. The rearrangement joins TRBV6-2 or TRBV6-3 to TRBJ1-6; D is ambiguous. The CDR3 covers 14 residues. The V and J ends lost 5 bases and 6 bases respectively, with 11 bases between them. Per the germline V gene, CDR1 is MNHEY and CDR2 is SVGEGT. In nucleotides, the CDR3 is TGTGCCAGCAGTGTCAGACTTATTAATTCACCCCTCCACTTT. Protein product: CASSVRLINSPLHF.

J is TRBJ2-7 and V is TRBV19; TRBD2 agrees at 10 bases. CDR1 and CDR2 (germline): LNHDA, SQIVND (reference sequence). With 4 bases clipped from V and 1 base from J, the junction kept 7 bases outside the gene matches. The CDR3 has 16 residues. The CDR3 is CASSTPGLAMSYEQYF. CDR3 coding DNA: TGTGCCAGTAGTACCCCGGGACTAGCGATGTCCTACGAGCAGTACTTC.